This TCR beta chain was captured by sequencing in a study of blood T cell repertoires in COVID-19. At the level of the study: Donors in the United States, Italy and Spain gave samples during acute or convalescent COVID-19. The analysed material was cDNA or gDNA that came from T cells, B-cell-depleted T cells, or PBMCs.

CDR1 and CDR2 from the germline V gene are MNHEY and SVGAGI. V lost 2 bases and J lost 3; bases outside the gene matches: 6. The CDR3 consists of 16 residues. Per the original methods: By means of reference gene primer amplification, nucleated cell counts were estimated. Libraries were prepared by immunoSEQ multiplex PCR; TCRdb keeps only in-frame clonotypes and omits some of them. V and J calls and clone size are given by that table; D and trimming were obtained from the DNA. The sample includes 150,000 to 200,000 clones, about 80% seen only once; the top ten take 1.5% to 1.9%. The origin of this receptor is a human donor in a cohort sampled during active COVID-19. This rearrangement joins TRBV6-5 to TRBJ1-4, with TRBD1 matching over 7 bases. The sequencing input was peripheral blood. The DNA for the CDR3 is TGTGCCAGCAGTTACCACGACAGGGTGGCTAATGAAAAACTGTTTTTT. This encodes CASSYHDRVANEKLFF.